These 23 T cell receptor beta chains share one sample of origin, sequenced in a study of Tregs in tolerant kidney transplant recipients. Measured with immunoSEQ multiplex PCR; TCRdb has only the in-frame clones, and not every one. The profile shows about 240,000 clones, about 80% of them singletons. The source material was CD4+ T cells from blood. The receptors here all came from a human donor in good health.

The rearrangement joins TRBV30 to TRBJ1-2; 10 bases map to TRBD1. Germline V gives CDR1 GTSNPN, CDR2 SVGIG (reference sequence). After removal of 0 bases from V and 7 bases from J, the junction contained 11 bases not matched to a gene. The CDR3 is 16 amino acids. CDR3 loop: CAWSVPAGTGVIGYTF. The CDR3 DNA sequence: TGTGCCTGGAGTGTGCCCGCCGGGACAGGGGTTATTGGCTACACCTTC.

The rearrangement uses TRBV7-9 and TRBJ1-1, with 9 bases fitting TRBD1. This CDR3 comprises 19 residues. Losses at the gene ends were 0 bases for V and 2 bases for J; bases not matched to a gene: 13. Germline V gene data show CDR1 as SEHNR and CDR2 as FQNEAQ (reference sequence). The CDR3 loop reads CASSLAGGQGSGGNTEAFF. Written as DNA, the CDR3 is TGTGCCAGCAGCTTAGCGGGGGGACAGGGATCGGGAGGCAACACTGAAGCTTTCTTT. Full variable domain (missing parts from reference TRBV7-9 and TRBJ1-1): DTGVSQNPRHKITKRGQNVTFRCDPISEHNRLYWYRQTLGQGPEFLTYFQNEAQLEKSRLLSDRFSAERPKGSFSTLEIQRTEQGDSAMYLCASSLAGGQGSGGNTEAFFGQGTRLTVV.

This clone was detected only once. V gene TRBV7-6 combines with J gene TRBJ1-4; TRBD1 matches at 7 bases. The germline V gene has CDR1 SGHVS and CDR2 FNYEAQ. Germline trimming cut 5 bases from V and 8 bases from J; bases unmatched to any gene: 11. The CDR3 contains 15 residues. Here the CDR3 DNA reads TGTGCCAGCAGCCCTTGGGACAGCGCGGAAGAAAAACTGTTTTTT. Its translation is CASSPWDSAEEKLFF. The full variable domain, completed using reference TRBV7-6 and TRBJ1-4, is GAGVSQSPRYKVTKRGQDVALRCDPISGHVSLYWYRQALGQGPEFLTYFNYEAQQDKSGLPNDRFSAERPEGSISTLTIQRTEQRDSAMYRCASSPWDSAEEKLFFGSGTQLSVL.

The V gene is TRBV19, the J gene TRBJ1-2, with 12 bases aligning to TRBD1. Trimming cost V 6 bases and J 6 bases; bases outside gene matches: 2. The CDR3 contains 13 residues. From germline, CDR1 is LNHDA and CDR2 SQIVND (reference sequence). CDR3 in DNA: TGTGCCAGTAGGGGACAGGGGGCGGATGGCTACACCTTC. It codes for CASRGQGADGYTF.

This clone was detected a few times. The chain employs TRBV7-9 and TRBJ1-6, with 9 bases aligning to TRBD1. The germline V gene has CDR1 SEHNR and CDR2 FQNEAQ (reference sequence). The CDR3 has 14 residues. V was pared by 3 bases and J by 9 bases, with 3 bases of the junction left unmatched. The CDR3, as DNA: TGTGCCAGCAGCTTGGGACAGGGAAGTTCACCCCTCCACTTT. Translation: CASSLGQGSSPLHF.

The CDR3 loop is CASSIDRGTDTQYF. CDR3 sequence (DNA): TGTGCCAGTAGTATCGACAGGGGCACAGATACGCAGTATTTT. The J gene is TRBJ2-3, the V gene TRBV19, with 7 bases lining up with TRBD1. Trimming at V came to 3 bases and at J to 1 base, leaving 1 base not matched to a gene. This CDR3 contains 14 residues. Per germline, CDR1 LNHDA and CDR2 SQIVND (reference sequence).

The chain carries TRBV25-1 and TRBJ2-7; D unclear. This CDR3 is 12 amino acids long. Trimming took 1 base from V and 3 from J, leaving 4 bases between them. Germline CDR1 and CDR2: MGHDK and SYGVNS. The CDR3: CASSEFGYEQYF. CDR3 sequence (DNA): TGTGCCAGCAGTGAATTCGGCTACGAGCAGTACTTC.

This clone was observed a single time. This rearrangement joins TRBV15 to TRBJ1-6; D is unresolved. The V gene lost 0 bases and the J gene lost 7 bases, with 10 bases spanning the gap. Germline V gives CDR1 LNHNV, CDR2 YYDKDF (reference sequence). This CDR3 has 15 amino acids. CDR3 sequence reads: CATSRDPSGNSPLHF. Written as DNA, the CDR3 is TGTGCCACCAGCAGAGATCCTTCGGGGAATTCACCCCTCCACTTT. The whole variable domain, filled in from reference TRBV15 and TRBJ1-6, reads DAMVIQNPRYQVTQFGKPVTLSCSQTLNHNVMYWYQQKSSQAPKLLFHYYDKDFNNEADTPDNFQSRRPNTSFCFLDIRSPGLGDTAMYLCATSRDPSGNSPLHFGNGTRLTVT.

This clone was recorded once. The chain carries TRBV15 and TRBJ2-7, with D perhaps TRBD1 or TRBD2 (6 bases each). The CDR3 is made up of 17 amino acids. Trimming stripped 5 bases from V and 4 bases from J, with 24 bases between. Looked up from germline, CDR1 is LNHNV and CDR2 is YYDKDF (reference sequence). The CDR3 DNA sequence: TGTGCCACCAGCCCCCCCCCAATTTGGGGGGCGGGGTACGAGCAGTACTTC. It specifies CATSPPPIWGAGYEQYF.

The CDR3 DNA reads as TGCGCCAGCAGCTCGCACTTTAGCGGGGTCTACGAGCAGTACTTC. Translation: CASSSHFSGVYEQYF. V is TRBV5-1 and J is TRBJ2-7, with 8 bases identical to TRBD2. This CDR3 has 15 residues. V shed 3 bases and J 3 bases; nucleotides not matched to a gene: 8. Germline CDR1 SGHRS, CDR2 YFSETQ.

This clone was picked up one time. The chain has TRBV11-2 and TRBJ2-5; D gene unclear. Trimming took 3 bases from V and 3 from J, leaving 8 bases between them. The CDR3 loop spans 13 amino acids. Germline V gene sequence: CDR1 SGHAT, CDR2 FQNNGV. The DNA of the CDR3 is TGTGCCAGCAGCTTTTTGGCGGAAGAGACCCAGTACTTC. Residues: CASSFLAEETQYF.

The J gene is TRBJ2-7, the V gene TRBV7-9; D gene unclear. With 0 bases removed from V and 6 bases from J, the gap between germline ends came to 3 bases. Germline V gene data show CDR1 as SEHNR and CDR2 as FQNEAQ (reference sequence). This CDR3 has 11 residues. CDR3 DNA sequence: TGTGCCAGCAGCTTAGCGTTCGAGCAGTACTTC. This translates into CASSLAFEQYF.

Concerning this clone: The junction does not match germline at one end; this may be a read error. The chain joins TRBV7-2 to TRBJ1-5; D unresolved. This CDR3 has 15 amino acids. The germline gives CDR1 SGHTA, CDR2 FQGNSA. CDR3 amino acids: CAGSRTEWSNQPQHF. The CDR3 DNA is TGTGCCGGCAGCCGTACAGAATGGAGCAATCAGCCCCAGCATTTT.

The chain employs TRBV6-6 and TRBJ2-7, with TRBD1 as a possible D gene (5 bases). V dropped 10 bases and J dropped 6 bases, with 22 bases sitting between them. Per germline, CDR1 MNHNY and CDR2 SVGAGI (reference sequence). This CDR3 is 14 amino acids long. DNA of the CDR3: TGTGCCACCCGCAGGGCCCTTTTTGATCCCGAGCAGTACTTC. Translation gives CATRRALFDPEQYF.

The chain uses TRBV6-1 and TRBJ2-6; the D gene could be TRBD1 or TRBD2 (6 bases each). This CDR3 is built from 14 residues. V was clipped by 8 bases and J by 10 bases, with 18 bases between them. The germline V gene has CDR1 MNHNS and CDR2 SASEGT. The CDR3 is CASWDSGVGNVLTF. The DNA for the CDR3 is TGTGCCAGCTGGGACTCAGGGGTCGGTAACGTCCTGACTTTC.

The chain combines TRBV7-9 with TRBJ2-3, with TRBD1 identical over 7 bases. CDR1 SEHNR and CDR2 FQNEAQ come from the germline V gene (reference sequence). Germline trimming cut 5 bases from V and 2 bases from J; bases unmatched to any gene: 10. The CDR3 extends over 16 amino acids. In DNA, the CDR3 is TGTGCCAGCAGCCGCTGGACAGGAAGTTTCACAGATACGCAGTATTTT. Protein sequence: CASSRWTGSFTDTQYF.

The gene calls are TRBV21-1 and TRBJ2-7; the D call of TRBD1 is as the table states it, not checked on the DNA. TRBV21-1 is noted as a pseudogene. The CDR3 loop spans 17 amino acids. CDR3 nucleotides: TGTGCCAGCAGCAAAGTGGGGGGGACAGGGGAATCCTACGAGCAGTACTTC. Translated: CASSKVGGTGESYEQYF.

V is TRBV5-1 and J is TRBJ2-7; D unresolved. This CDR3 is built from 14 residues. Germline lookup yields CDR1 SGHRS and CDR2 YFSETQ. Between the trimmed V and J ends, which lost 4 bases and 4 bases, there was a span of 15 bases. The CDR3 here is CASSANSFGYEQYF. In DNA form, the CDR3 reads TGCGCCAGCAGCGCCAACTCCTTTGGGTACGAGCAGTACTTC.

This clone was seen just once. This chain joins TRBV7-3 and TRBJ2-2, with unresolved D. The germline CDR1 and CDR2 sequences are SGHTA and FQGTGA. Trimming cost V 5 bases and J 2 bases, with 3 bases left between them. This CDR3 has 12 residues. CDR3 nucleotide sequence: TGTGCCAGCAGCCATAACACCGGGGAGCTGTTTTTT. Translation gives CASSHNTGELFF.

As to this clone: The same CDR3 is also encoded by other DNA sequences in this sample. The chain uses TRBV19 and TRBJ1-5; D unresolved. Trimming removed 2 bases from V and 3 bases from J, with 8 bases in between. Germline V CDR1 and CDR2: LNHDA, SQIVND (reference sequence). CDR3 length: 14 amino acids. DNA of the CDR3: TGTGCCAGTAGTATATGGAGAATCAATCAGCCCCAGCATTTT. Its translation is CASSIWRINQPQHF.

This chain connects TRBV4-2 to TRBJ2-1, with 10 nucleotides matching TRBD1. The junction had 9 bases not matched to a gene; V was cut back by 0 bases and J by 7 bases. The CDR3 sequence is 17 residues long. In germline, CDR1 is LGHNA, CDR2 YNFKEQ. The CDR3 DNA is TGTGCCAGCAGCCAAGACGGGGGAGGGACAGGGGCTAATGAGCAGTTCTTC. Its translation is CASSQDGGGTGANEQFF.

The chain uses TRBV5-4 and TRBJ2-7, with 7 bases that match TRBD2. The V gene end was trimmed by 3 bases and the J gene end by 4 bases; junction bases not matched to a gene: 7. This CDR3 has 14 amino acids. CDR1 is SGHNT, CDR2 YYREEE, per germline (reference sequence). CDR3: CASSSEGGRYEQYF. In nucleotides, the CDR3 is TGTGCCAGCAGCTCGGAGGGAGGGCGGTACGAGCAGTACTTC.

The genes are TRBV27 and TRBJ2-2; 10 positions match TRBD2. After removal of 6 bases from V and 8 bases from J, the junction contained 6 bases not matched to a gene. The CDR3 is 14 amino acids. Per germline, CDR1 MNHEY and CDR2 SMNVEV (reference sequence). CDR3 DNA: TGTGCCAGCAGAGCGGGAGGGCCAGGGGGGGAGCTGTTTTTT. Residues: CASRAGGPGGELFF.